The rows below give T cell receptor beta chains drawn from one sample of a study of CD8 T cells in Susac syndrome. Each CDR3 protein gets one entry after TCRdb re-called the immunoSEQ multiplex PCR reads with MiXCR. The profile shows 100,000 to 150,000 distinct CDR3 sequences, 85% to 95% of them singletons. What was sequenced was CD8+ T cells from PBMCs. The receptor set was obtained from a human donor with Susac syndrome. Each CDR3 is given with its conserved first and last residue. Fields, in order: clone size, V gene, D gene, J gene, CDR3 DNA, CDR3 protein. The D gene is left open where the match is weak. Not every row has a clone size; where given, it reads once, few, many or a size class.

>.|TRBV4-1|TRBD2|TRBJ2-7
TGCGCCAGCAGCCGGACTAGCGGGGGGCCCTACGAGCAGTACTTC
CASSRTSGGPYEQYF
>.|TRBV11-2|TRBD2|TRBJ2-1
TGTGCCAGCAGCCGCGAGGACGTCGGGGGGATCTACAATGAGCAGTTCTTC
CASSREDVGGIYNEQFF
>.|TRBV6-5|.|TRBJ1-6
TGTGCCAGCAGTTACTCGGGAGGGCTGGATTCACCCCTCCACTTT
CASSYSGGLDSPLHF
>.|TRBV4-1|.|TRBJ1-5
TGCGCCAGCAGCCAAGAGCCCAGCACCAGCAATCAGCCCCAGCATTTT
CASSQEPSTSNQPQHF
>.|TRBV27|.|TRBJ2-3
TGTGCCAGCCTTTGGGATGAAGATACGCAGTATTTT
CASLWDEDTQYF
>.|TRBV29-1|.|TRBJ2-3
TGCAGCGTGGGAAGGGCTCCTACAGATACGCAGTATTTT
CSVGRAPTDTQYF
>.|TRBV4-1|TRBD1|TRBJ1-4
TGCGCCAGCAGCCAAGGAACCGAGGGGGCGTCTAATGAAAAACTGTTTTTT
CASSQGTEGASNEKLFF
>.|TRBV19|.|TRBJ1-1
TGTGCCAGTAGATGGGAGGGAAACACTGAAGCTTTCTTT
CASRWEGNTEAFF
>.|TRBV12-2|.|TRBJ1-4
TGTGCAAGTCGCCCACGGACAGGGAGAAATGAAAAACTGTTTTTT
CASRPRTGRNEKLFF
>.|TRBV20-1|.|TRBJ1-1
TGCAGTGCCCATCGGTTGGCTGAAGCTTTCTTT
CSAHRLAEAFF
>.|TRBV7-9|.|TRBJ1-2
TGTGCCAGCAGCCCCGCAGGGGCTTTTGGCTATGGCTACACCTTC
CASSPAGAFGYGYTF
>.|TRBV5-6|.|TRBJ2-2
TGTGCCAGCACTAAGGACAGGAACACCGGGGAGCTGTTTTTT
CASTKDRNTGELFF
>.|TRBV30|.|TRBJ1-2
TGTGCCTGGAGGGTTGGGGATGGCTACACCTTC
CAWRVGDGYTF
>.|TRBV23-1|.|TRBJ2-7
TGCGCCAGCAGCCAACCGGGACGACAAAACGAGCAGTACTTC
CASSQPGRQNEQYF
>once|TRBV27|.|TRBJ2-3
TGTGCCAGCAGTGACTCCCCGCGGGGGCGCACAGATACGCAGTATTTT
CASSDSPRGRTDTQYF
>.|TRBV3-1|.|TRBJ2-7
TGTGCCAGCAGCCAAGATGGGGGAGTTGCCTCCTACGAGCAGTACTTC
CASSQDGGVASYEQYF
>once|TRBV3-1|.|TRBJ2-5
TGTGCCAGCAGCCAAGATGGGGAAGAACCCGCTGGGGAGACCCAGTACTTC
CASSQDGEEPAGETQYF
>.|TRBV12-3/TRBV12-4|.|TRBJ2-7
TGTGCCAGCAGTTTAGGGGCCGCCGCCGAGCAGTACTTC
CASSLGAAAEQYF
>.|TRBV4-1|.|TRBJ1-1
TGCGCCAGCAGCCAAGATGGGGACGGCACTGAAGCTTTCTTT
CASSQDGDGTEAFF
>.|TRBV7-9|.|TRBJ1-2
TGTGCCAGCAGCGACCAGGGTGAGGGCGGCTACACCTTC
CASSDQGEGGYTF
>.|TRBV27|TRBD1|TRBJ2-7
TGTGCCAGCAGTTGGACAGGGGGGGCCGAGCAGTACTTC
CASSWTGGAEQYF
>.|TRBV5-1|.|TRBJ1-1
TGCGCCAGCAGCCCTGCACCTCAGGGGCCGAACACTGAAGCTTTCTTT
CASSPAPQGPNTEAFF
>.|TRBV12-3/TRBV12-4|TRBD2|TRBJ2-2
TGTGCCAGCAGTTTAATCGGGGGGGGCCGTGACGGGGAGCTGTTTTTT
CASSLIGGGRDGELFF
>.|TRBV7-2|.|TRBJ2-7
TGTGCCAGCAGCTCCCAATACTACGAGCAGTACTTC
CASSSQYYEQYF
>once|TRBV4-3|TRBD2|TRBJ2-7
TGCGCCAGCAGCCAAGGGCTAGCGGGGGGGCTATACGAGCAGTACTTC
CASSQGLAGGLYEQYF
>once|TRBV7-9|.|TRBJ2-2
TGTGCCAGCAGCTTTTTAGCGGCTGCGAACACCGGAGAGCTGTTTTTT
CASSFLAAANTGELFF
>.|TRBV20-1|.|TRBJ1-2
TGCAGTGCTAAATCCGACTTCTGGGTGTCCTATGGCTACACCTTC
CSAKSDFWVSYGYTF
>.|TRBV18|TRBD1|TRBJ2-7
TGTGCCAGCTCACGGGTCCAGGGGGCTAGCGAGCAGTACTTC
CASSRVQGASEQYF
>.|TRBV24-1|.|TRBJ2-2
TGTGCCACCAGTGACAATCCGGGACCACTGGCAGGGGAGCTGTTTTTT
CATSDNPGPLAGELFF
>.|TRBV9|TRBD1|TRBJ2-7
TGTGCCAGCAGCCCTCGGACAGGGGTGAGCGAGCAGTACTTC
CASSPRTGVSEQYF
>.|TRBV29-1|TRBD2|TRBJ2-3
TGCAGCGTCGACGGGGGGACGGATACAGATACGCAGTATTTT
CSVDGGTDTDTQYF
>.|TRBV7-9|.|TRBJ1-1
TGTGCCAGCAGCTTAGAGGGAACGGTCACTGAAGCTTTCTTT
CASSLEGTVTEAFF
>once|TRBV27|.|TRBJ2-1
TGTGCCAGCAGTTTGTCGCCGGTCAATGAGCAGTTCTTC
CASSLSPVNEQFF
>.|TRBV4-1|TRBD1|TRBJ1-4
TGCGCCAGCAGCCCTTACACAGGGGAGGATGAAAAACTGTTTTTT
CASSPYTGEDEKLFF
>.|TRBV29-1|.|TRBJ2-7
TGCAGCGTGACGATGGGTACCTCCTCCTACGAGCAGTACTTC
CSVTMGTSSYEQYF
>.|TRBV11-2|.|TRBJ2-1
TGTGCCAGCAGCTTGAATGGGGGCGCCTACAATGAGCAGTTCTTC
CASSLNGGAYNEQFF
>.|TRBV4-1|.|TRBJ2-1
TGCGCCAGCAGCCAAGGGCCAAGCGATGAGCAGTTCTTC
CASSQGPSDEQFF
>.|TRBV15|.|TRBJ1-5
TGTGCCACCAGCAGAGGTATGGAGGGCCATCAGCCCCAGCATTTT
CATSRGMEGHQPQHF
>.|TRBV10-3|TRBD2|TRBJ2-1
TGTGCCAGCCAGCTAGCGGGGGGAACCAATGAGCAGTTCTTC
CASQLAGGTNEQFF
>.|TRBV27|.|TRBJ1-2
TGTGCCAGCAGTTCCCTGGAGGGTAGGGGCTACACCTTC
CASSSLEGRGYTF
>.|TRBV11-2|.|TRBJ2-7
TGTGCCAGCAGCTTAGTCGGGGCCTCCTACGAGCAGTACTTC
CASSLVGASYEQYF
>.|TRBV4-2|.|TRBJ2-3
TGTGCCAGCAGCCAAGATGGTAGCACAGCCACAGATACGCAGTATTTT
CASSQDGSTATDTQYF
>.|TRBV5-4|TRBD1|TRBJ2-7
TGTGCCAGCAGCTTCGCAGGGGGCGCGATTGGCGAGCAGTACTTC
CASSFAGGAIGEQYF
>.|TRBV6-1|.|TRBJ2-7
TGTGCCAGCAGTGAAGAGGGGTCGTGGACAGCCCGGGACGAGCAGTACTTC
CASSEEGSWTARDEQYF
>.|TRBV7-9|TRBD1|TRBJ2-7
TGTGCCAGCAGTGGACAGGGGGACGAGCAGTACTTC
CASSGQGDEQYF